A selection of T cell receptor beta chains follows, all from one sample in a study of breast tumors, draining lymph nodes, adjacent tissues. TCRdb independently ran MiXCR on the multiplex PCR reads; one entry per CDR3 protein. The sample consists of 170,000 or so distinct CDR3 sequences, 30% to 35% of them appearing once. The sequencing sample was made of axillary lymph node tissue. All receptors derive from a female donor with breast cancer. Some clones in this sample may be carry-over from other donors' samples. Each CDR3 is given with its conserved first and last residue. The order of the fields is V gene, clone size, J gene, D gene, CDR3 protein, CDR3 DNA. A D gene is named only where the DNA matches it firmly. Clone size, where shown, is once, few, many, or a class for clones that have expanded.

v_gene: TRBV5-5; abundance: many; j_gene: TRBJ2-7; d_gene: -; CDR3aa: CASSLVSHSRGPYEQYF; CDR3nt: TGTGCCAGCAGCTTGGTGTCCCACTCCCGGGGACCCTACGAGCAGTACTTC
v_gene: TRBV5-6; abundance: many; j_gene: TRBJ1-4; d_gene: -; CDR3aa: CASSLMGNNEKLFF; CDR3nt: TGTGCCAGCAGCTTGATGGGAAATAATGAAAAACTGTTTTTT
v_gene: TRBV7-3; abundance: many; j_gene: TRBJ2-3; d_gene: TRBD1; CDR3aa: CASSPRDSSTDTQYF; CDR3nt: TGTGCCAGCAGCCCCCGGGACAGCAGCACAGATACGCAGTATTTT
v_gene: TRBV12-3/TRBV12-4; abundance: many; j_gene: TRBJ2-1; d_gene: -; CDR3aa: CASSLTATVEQFF; CDR3nt: TGTGCCAGCAGTTTGACGGCTACGGTCGAGCAGTTCTTC
v_gene: TRBV6-1; abundance: few; j_gene: TRBJ2-7; d_gene: TRBD2; CDR3aa: CASRTSESYEQYF; CDR3nt: TGTGCCAGCAGGACTAGCGAATCCTACGAGCAGTACTTC
v_gene: TRBV10-3; abundance: -; j_gene: TRBJ1-5; d_gene: -; CDR3aa: CAISERESNQPQHF; CDR3nt: TGTGCCATCAGTGAGCGGGAGAGCAATCAGCCCCAGCATTTT
v_gene: TRBV19; abundance: many; j_gene: TRBJ2-2; d_gene: -; CDR3aa: CASSYQGDNTGELFF; CDR3nt: TGTGCCAGTAGTTACCAAGGGGATAACACCGGGGAGCTGTTTTTT
v_gene: TRBV7-8; abundance: many; j_gene: TRBJ2-3; d_gene: TRBD2; CDR3aa: CASSLDLAGPSTDTQYF; CDR3nt: TGTGCCAGCAGCTTAGACTTAGCGGGCCCTAGCACAGATACGCAGTATTTT
v_gene: TRBV27; abundance: few; j_gene: TRBJ2-2; d_gene: -; CDR3aa: CASSYRRVNGELFF; CDR3nt: TGTGCCAGCAGTTACCGAAGGGTGAACGGGGAGCTGTTTTTT
v_gene: TRBV20-1; abundance: many; j_gene: TRBJ2-7; d_gene: TRBD2; CDR3aa: CSAMTSGRTYEQYF; CDR3nt: TGCAGTGCCATGACTAGCGGGAGGACCTACGAGCAGTACTTC
v_gene: TRBV29-1; abundance: few; j_gene: TRBJ2-5; d_gene: TRBD1; CDR3aa: CSGGQGARQTQYF; CDR3nt: TGCAGCGGCGGACAGGGGGCTCGACAGACCCAGTACTTC
v_gene: TRBV5-1; abundance: once; j_gene: TRBJ1-4; d_gene: -; CDR3aa: CASSSSELGDPQWEKLFF; CDR3nt: TGCGCCAGCAGTTCCTCCGAGCTAGGAGACCCACAATGGGAAAAACTGTTTTTT
v_gene: TRBV5-8; abundance: many; j_gene: TRBJ2-7; d_gene: -; CDR3aa: CASSVAKADREQYF; CDR3nt: TGTGCCAGCAGCGTCGCTAAAGCGGATCGGGAGCAGTACTTC
v_gene: TRBV7-9; abundance: many; j_gene: TRBJ2-1; d_gene: TRBD2; CDR3aa: CASSSLTTSGRGNEQFF; CDR3nt: TGTGCCAGCAGCTCGCTTACTACTAGCGGGAGAGGTAATGAGCAGTTCTTC
v_gene: TRBV6-6; abundance: many; j_gene: TRBJ2-7; d_gene: TRBD2; CDR3aa: CASGQTSARSSYEQYF; CDR3nt: TGTGCCAGCGGACAAACTAGCGCCCGAAGCTCCTACGAGCAGTACTTC
v_gene: TRBV20-1; abundance: -; j_gene: TRBJ1-4; d_gene: TRBD1; CDR3aa: CSGTQGAGEKLFF; CDR3nt: TGCAGTGGCACGCAGGGGGCGGGAGAAAAGCTGTTTTTT
v_gene: TRBV19; abundance: many; j_gene: TRBJ1-2; d_gene: -; CDR3aa: CASSIDLGVSYGYTF; CDR3nt: TGTGCCAGTAGTATAGATCTTGGGGTCTCTTATGGCTACACCTTC
v_gene: TRBV7-7; abundance: -; j_gene: TRBJ2-1; d_gene: -; CDR3aa: CASSSEAGSSYNEQFF; CDR3nt: TGTGCTAGCAGCTCGGAGGCAGGGAGCTCCTACAATGAGCAGTTCTTC
v_gene: TRBV11-1; abundance: many; j_gene: TRBJ2-3; d_gene: -; CDR3aa: CASSWSGGAKSTDTQYF; CDR3nt: TGTGCCAGCAGCTGGAGTGGCGGCGCAAAGAGCACAGATACGCAGTATTTT
v_gene: TRBV11-3; abundance: many; j_gene: TRBJ2-1; d_gene: TRBD2; CDR3aa: CASSLDGNSGGALNEQFF; CDR3nt: TGTGCCAGCAGCTTAGATGGTAATAGCGGGGGGGCTCTTAATGAGCAGTTCTTC
v_gene: TRBV20-1; abundance: many; j_gene: TRBJ2-7; d_gene: -; CDR3aa: CSALHPGPNYEQYF; CDR3nt: TGCAGTGCTCTCCACCCGGGCCCCAACTACGAGCAGTACTTC
v_gene: TRBV6-5; abundance: -; j_gene: TRBJ1-2; d_gene: -; CDR3aa: CASRPGVSNWYGYTF; CDR3nt: TGTGCCAGCAGGCCCGGCGTCTCAAACTGGTATGGCTACACCTTC
v_gene: TRBV4-1; abundance: many; j_gene: TRBJ1-4; d_gene: -; CDR3aa: CASSQASEEKSEKLFF; CDR3nt: TGCGCCAGCAGCCAAGCGAGCGAGGAAAAATCCGAAAAACTGTTTTTT
v_gene: TRBV9; abundance: many; j_gene: TRBJ2-1; d_gene: TRBD2; CDR3aa: CASSVEGGLLYEQFF; CDR3nt: TGTGCCAGCAGCGTGGAGGGAGGGTTATTGTATGAGCAGTTCTTC
v_gene: TRBV7-8; abundance: many; j_gene: TRBJ2-5; d_gene: -; CDR3aa: CASSPRHDQETQYF; CDR3nt: TGTGCCAGCAGCCCACGACACGATCAAGAGACCCAGTACTTC
v_gene: TRBV10-2; abundance: many; j_gene: TRBJ1-6; d_gene: TRBD1; CDR3aa: CASSRTGVNSPLHF; CDR3nt: TGCGCCAGCAGTCGGACAGGGGTGAATTCACCCCTCCACTTT
v_gene: TRBV13; abundance: once; j_gene: TRBJ1-6; d_gene: TRBD1; CDR3aa: CASSLETGVHF; CDR3nt: TGTGCCAGCAGCTTAGAGACAGGGGTCCACTTT
v_gene: TRBV7-9; abundance: many; j_gene: TRBJ2-7; d_gene: TRBD2; CDR3aa: CASSLVTGLAGGSSYEQYF; CDR3nt: TGTGCCAGCAGCTTAGTAACGGGACTAGCGGGGGGGTCCTCCTACGAGCAGTACTTC
v_gene: TRBV18; abundance: -; j_gene: TRBJ2-7; d_gene: -; CDR3aa: CASSPPVSAYEQYF; CDR3nt: TGTGCCAGCTCACCACCGGTCAGTGCCTACGAGCAGTACTTC
v_gene: TRBV6-1; abundance: many; j_gene: TRBJ1-3; d_gene: -; CDR3aa: CASREGGYASGNTIYF; CDR3nt: TGTGCCAGCAGAGAGGGGGGGTATGCCTCTGGAAACACCATATATTTT
v_gene: TRBV7-4; abundance: -; j_gene: TRBJ2-1; d_gene: -; CDR3aa: CASSLRGPLHDEQFF; CDR3nt: TGTGCCAGCAGCTTACGGGGGCCATTACACGATGAGCAGTTCTTC
v_gene: TRBV4-1; abundance: many; j_gene: TRBJ1-4; d_gene: -; CDR3aa: CASSQGWQGDEKLFF; CDR3nt: TGCGCCAGCAGCCAAGGATGGCAGGGTGATGAAAAACTGTTTTTT
v_gene: TRBV29-1; abundance: many; j_gene: TRBJ2-2; d_gene: -; CDR3aa: CSVMETTGELFF; CDR3nt: TGCAGCGTCATGGAGACCACCGGGGAGCTGTTTTTT
v_gene: TRBV5-1; abundance: -; j_gene: TRBJ1-1; d_gene: -; CDR3aa: CASSTGLTVNTEAFF; CDR3nt: TGCGCCAGCAGCACAGGGTTAACGGTGAACACTGAAGCTTTCTTT
v_gene: TRBV11-2; abundance: few; j_gene: TRBJ2-7; d_gene: TRBD1; CDR3aa: CASSIGQASEQYF; CDR3nt: TGTGCCAGCAGCATAGGACAGGCCTCCGAGCAGTACTTC
v_gene: TRBV5-4; abundance: -; j_gene: TRBJ2-2; d_gene: -; CDR3aa: CASSLRLAGELFF; CDR3nt: TGTGCCAGCAGCTTGCGGCTAGCGGGGGAGCTGTTTTTT
v_gene: TRBV12-3/TRBV12-4; abundance: -; j_gene: TRBJ2-1; d_gene: TRBD2; CDR3aa: CASSFLAGGSRSEQFF; CDR3nt: TGTGCCAGCAGTTTCCTAGCGGGAGGATCGCGTAGTGAGCAGTTCTTC
v_gene: TRBV6-4; abundance: few; j_gene: TRBJ1-2; d_gene: TRBD1; CDR3aa: CASSHGGWDRANGYTF; CDR3nt: TGTGCCAGCAGTCACGGGGGTTGGGACAGGGCCAATGGCTACACCTTC
v_gene: TRBV5-6; abundance: many; j_gene: TRBJ2-2; d_gene: -; CDR3aa: CASSTIRDSSMGELFF; CDR3nt: TGTGCCAGCAGCACGATCCGGGACTCGAGCATGGGGGAGCTGTTTTTT
v_gene: TRBV19; abundance: -; j_gene: TRBJ1-1; d_gene: -; CDR3aa: CASSPGIEAFF; CDR3nt: TGTGCCAGTAGTCCTGGGATTGAAGCTTTCTTT
v_gene: TRBV12-3/TRBV12-4; abundance: many; j_gene: TRBJ2-7; d_gene: TRBD1; CDR3aa: CASSNQGAVEQYF; CDR3nt: TGTGCCAGCAGTAACCAGGGGGCCGTCGAGCAGTACTTC
v_gene: TRBV9; abundance: many; j_gene: TRBJ1-2; d_gene: TRBD1; CDR3aa: CASSPRDRGRLGYGYTF; CDR3nt: TGTGCCAGCAGCCCCCGGGACAGGGGGCGCTTAGGGTATGGCTACACCTTC
v_gene: TRBV20-1; abundance: -; j_gene: TRBJ2-1; d_gene: TRBD2; CDR3aa: CSASPNLGGGPGGNEQFF; CDR3nt: TGCAGTGCTAGTCCGAACCTGGGCGGGGGGCCTGGAGGCAATGAGCAGTTCTTC
v_gene: TRBV5-4; abundance: -; j_gene: TRBJ2-1; d_gene: -; CDR3aa: CASRNTGPYNEQFF; CDR3nt: TGTGCCAGCCGCAACACCGGACCCTACAATGAGCAGTTCTTC
v_gene: TRBV9; abundance: few; j_gene: TRBJ2-3; d_gene: -; CDR3aa: CARTAGIGVDTQYF; CDR3nt: TGTGCTAGAACAGCCGGCATTGGGGTAGATACGCAGTATTTT
v_gene: TRBV7-9; abundance: -; j_gene: TRBJ1-1; d_gene: -; CDR3aa: CASSNLGGANTEAFF; CDR3nt: TGTGCCAGCAGCAACCTCGGGGGGGCGAACACTGAAGCTTTCTTT
v_gene: TRBV20-1; abundance: many; j_gene: TRBJ2-1; d_gene: -; CDR3aa: CSAPLGGGPYNEQFF; CDR3nt: TGCAGTGCTCCCCTGGGCGGGGGCCCCTACAATGAGCAGTTCTTC
v_gene: TRBV9; abundance: many; j_gene: TRBJ2-2; d_gene: -; CDR3aa: CASSVRGVDTGELFF; CDR3nt: TGTGCCAGCAGCGTACGAGGGGTGGACACCGGGGAGCTGTTTTTT
v_gene: TRBV3-1; abundance: -; j_gene: TRBJ2-7; d_gene: TRBD2; CDR3aa: CASSQAPGTSGYEQYF; CDR3nt: TGTGCCAGCAGCCAAGCCCCCGGGACTAGCGGGTACGAGCAGTACTTC
v_gene: TRBV5-6; abundance: once; j_gene: TRBJ1-1; d_gene: TRBD1; CDR3aa: CASSPTGGAWPTEAFF; CDR3nt: TGTGCCAGCAGCCCAACAGGGGGCGCCTGGCCCACTGAAGCTTTCTTT
v_gene: TRBV20-1; abundance: -; j_gene: TRBJ1-6; d_gene: -; CDR3aa: CSASGPLHF; CDR3nt: TGCAGTGCTAGCGGGCCCCTCCACTTT
v_gene: TRBV19; abundance: many; j_gene: TRBJ2-5; d_gene: TRBD2; CDR3aa: CASSIGGEGRETQYF; CDR3nt: TGTGCCAGTAGTATCGGAGGGGAGGGGCGAGAGACCCAGTACTTC
v_gene: TRBV5-8; abundance: many; j_gene: TRBJ2-7; d_gene: -; CDR3aa: CASSLPGHQYEQYF; CDR3nt: TGTGCCAGCAGCTTACCGGGACACCAATACGAGCAGTACTTC
v_gene: TRBV9; abundance: many; j_gene: TRBJ2-1; d_gene: TRBD2; CDR3aa: CASSANLAAYGNEQFF; CDR3nt: TGTGCCAGCAGCGCAAACCTAGCGGCCTATGGCAATGAGCAGTTCTTC
v_gene: TRBV12-3/TRBV12-4; abundance: many; j_gene: TRBJ2-7; d_gene: -; CDR3aa: CASSFPPRGEQYF; CDR3nt: TGTGCCAGCAGTTTCCCCCCCCGGGGTGAGCAGTACTTC
v_gene: TRBV4-2; abundance: -; j_gene: TRBJ2-5; d_gene: TRBD2; CDR3aa: CASSQGVGLAGVVTQYF; CDR3nt: TGTGCCAGCAGCCAAGGAGTCGGACTAGCGGGGGTTGTGACCCAGTACTTC
v_gene: TRBV30; abundance: many; j_gene: TRBJ2-1; d_gene: -; CDR3aa: CAWSKNNEQFF; CDR3nt: TGTGCCTGGAGTAAAAACAATGAGCAGTTCTTC